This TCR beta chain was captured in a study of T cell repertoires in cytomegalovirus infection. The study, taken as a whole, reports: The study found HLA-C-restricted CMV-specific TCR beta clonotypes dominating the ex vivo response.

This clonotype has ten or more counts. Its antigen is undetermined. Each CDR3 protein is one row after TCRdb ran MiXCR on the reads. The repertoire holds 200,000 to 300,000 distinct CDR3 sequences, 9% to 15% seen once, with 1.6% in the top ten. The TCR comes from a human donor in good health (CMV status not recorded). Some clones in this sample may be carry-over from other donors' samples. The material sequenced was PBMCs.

DNA of the CDR3: TGCAGTGCTAGACCTCCCGACAGGGCGAGTTCACCCCTCCACTTT. Residues: CSARPPDRASSPLHF. The gene calls are TRBV20-1 and TRBJ1-6; 7 bases line up with TRBD1. The CDR3 has 15 residues. CDR1 is DFQATT and CDR2 is SNEGSKA in the germline V gene (reference sequence). J gave up 9 bases and V 2 bases, and 10 bases lay outside the gene matches.